This entry describes one T cell receptor beta chain. Its matching antigen is unknown. Diagnosis rested on symptoms, serum thyroxine and TRAb, thyroid ultrasound, and orbital computed tomography. The data derive from a study of T cells in Graves' hyperthyroidism and ophthalmopathy. Study-level findings and limits: Expanded thyroid clonotypes (above 0.001) were mostly also found in blood.

TCR beta CDR3 region amplification was performed from RNA transcripts. In the first-round RT-PCR of the TCR CDR3, the HTBI primer set was used. TCRdb analysed the multiplex PCR reads with MiXCR anew, one entry per CDR3 protein. The sample lists under 550,000 distinct CDR3 sequences; roughly an eighth were seen once. Sequenced input: blood. The TCR sequence derives from a woman aged 18-30 years with Graves' hyperthyroidism.

CDR3 in amino acids: CASSQRTGPTEAFF. In DNA, the CDR3 is TGCGCCAGCAGCCAGAGGACAGGGCCCACTGAAGCTTTCTTT. The V call is TRBV4-1, the J call TRBJ1-1; 8 bases align to TRBD1. The CDR3 covers 14 residues. With 3 bases clipped from V and 4 bases from J, the junction kept 4 bases outside the gene matches. CDR1 is MGHRA and CDR2 is YSYEKL in the germline V gene.